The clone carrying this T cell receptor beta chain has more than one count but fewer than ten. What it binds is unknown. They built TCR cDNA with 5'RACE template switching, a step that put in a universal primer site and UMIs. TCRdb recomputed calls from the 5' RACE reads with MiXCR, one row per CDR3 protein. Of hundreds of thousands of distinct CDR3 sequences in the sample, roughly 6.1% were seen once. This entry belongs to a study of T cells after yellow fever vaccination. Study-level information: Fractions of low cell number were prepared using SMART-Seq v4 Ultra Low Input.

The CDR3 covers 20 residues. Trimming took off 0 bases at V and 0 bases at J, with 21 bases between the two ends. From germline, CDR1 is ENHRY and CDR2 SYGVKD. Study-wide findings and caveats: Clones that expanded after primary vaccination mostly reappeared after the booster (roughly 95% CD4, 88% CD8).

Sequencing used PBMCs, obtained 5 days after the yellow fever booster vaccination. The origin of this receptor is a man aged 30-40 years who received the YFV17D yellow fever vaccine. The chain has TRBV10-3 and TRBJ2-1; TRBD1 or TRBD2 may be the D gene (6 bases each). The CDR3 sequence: CAISESVGGPTSSSYNEQFF. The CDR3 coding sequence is TGTGCCATCAGTGAGTCGGTCGGGGGCCCCACTAGCAGCTCCTACAATGAGCAGTTCTTC.